The 9 T cell receptor beta chains below all came from one sample that was sequenced in a study of OX40 agonist ivuxolimab in advanced cancers. Sequencing was performed with immunoSEQ multiplex PCR; in TCRdb, only in-frame clones are kept and a portion is missing. This sample yields approximately 60,000 clones, of which around four fifths are seen a single time; approximately 2.8% belongs to the top ten. Here the sequenced sample was CD4+ or CD8+ T cells sorted from blood, taken in a trial of the OX40 agonist ivuxolimab. The receptors come from an adult with an advanced solid tumor such as melanoma, head and neck, liver or kidney cancer.

The genes are TRBV6-6 and TRBJ1-5; 10 bases are shared with TRBD1. With 5 bases clipped from V and 1 base from J, the junction kept 2 bases outside the gene matches. The CDR3 totals 15 residues. Germline V CDR1 and CDR2: MNHNY, SVGAGI (reference sequence). This CDR3 reads CASSRDRGSNQPQHF. The CDR3 DNA reads as TGTGCCAGCAGTCGGGACAGGGGAAGCAATCAGCCCCAGCATTTT.

The chain couples TRBV7-2 to TRBJ1-3; D is uncertain. V was pared by 5 bases and J by 0 bases, with 8 bases between. Germline V gene lookup returns CDR1 SGHTA and CDR2 FQGNSA. The CDR3 length is 14 residues. The CDR3 protein is CASSLSHSGNTIYF. CDR3 DNA sequence: TGTGCCAGCAGCCTAAGCCACTCTGGAAACACCATATATTTT.

CDR3 amino acids: CATRDQLTDTQYF. For the CDR3, the DNA is TGCGCCACCCGAGACCAATTAACAGATACGCAGTATTTT. This sequence joins TRBV10-2 and TRBJ2-3; D gene uncertain. Germline values: CDR1 WSHSY, CDR2 SAAADI. V was clipped by 10 bases and J by 3 bases, with 14 bases between them. This CDR3 comprises 13 residues.

The genes are TRBV29-1 and TRBJ1-1; D is uncertain. The CDR3 contains 12 residues. With 3 bases removed from V and 4 bases from J, the gap between germline ends came to 9 bases. Germline V gives CDR1 SQVTM, CDR2 ANQGSEA. The CDR3 here is CSVEEGGTEAFF. The DNA for the CDR3 is TGCAGCGTTGAGGAGGGAGGCACTGAAGCTTTCTTT.

V gene TRBV15 combines with J gene TRBJ2-6; a possible D gene is TRBD2 (5 bases). V shed 0 bases and J shed 1 base, with 10 bases lying between them. Germline CDR1 LNHNV, CDR2 YYDKDF (reference sequence). The CDR3 has 17 residues. CDR3 amino acids: CATSRDLAGSGANVLTF. CDR3 nucleotides: TGTGCCACCAGCAGAGATCTCGCGGGTTCTGGGGCCAACGTCCTGACTTTC.

The chain joins TRBV20-1 to TRBJ1-1, with D uncertain. Between the trimmed V and J ends, which lost 2 bases and 1 base, there was a span of 2 bases. Germline CDR1 is DFQATT and CDR2 is SNEGSKA (reference sequence). The CDR3 consists of 11 residues. CDR3 sequence: CSARSNTEAFF. The CDR3 coding sequence is TGCAGTGCTAGATCGAACACTGAAGCTTTCTTT.

This rearrangement joins TRBV2 to TRBJ1-5; unclear D gene. CDR3 length equals 17 residues. Per germline, CDR1 SNHLY and CDR2 FYNNEI. Deletions cut 5 bases from V and 0 bases from J, with 17 bases between. CDR3 sequence: CASSSTGPFYSNQPQHF. In DNA form, the CDR3 reads TGTGCCAGCAGTAGTACCGGACCTTTTTATAGCAATCAGCCCCAGCATTTT.

The chain is built from TRBV4-1 and TRBJ2-5, with D perhaps TRBD2 (6 bases). Between the trimmed V and J ends, which lost 0 bases and 7 bases, there was a span of 21 bases. The germline CDR1 and CDR2 sequences are MGHRA and YSYEKL. The CDR3 is 17 residues long. Here the CDR3 DNA reads TGCGCCAGCAGCCAAGAAGTCCCAGCGGGTTCAAGAGTGACCCAGTACTTC. It is translated as CASSQEVPAGSRVTQYF.

V is TRBV4-1 and J is TRBJ1-1; unclear D gene. The CDR3 runs 14 residues. Germline CDR1 MGHRA, CDR2 YSYEKL. V lost 4 bases to trimming and J lost 5 bases, with 14 bases between them. In DNA form, the CDR3 reads TGCGCCAGCAGCCCGACTCTGGGGTATACTGAAGCTTTCTTT. Protein: CASSPTLGYTEAFF.